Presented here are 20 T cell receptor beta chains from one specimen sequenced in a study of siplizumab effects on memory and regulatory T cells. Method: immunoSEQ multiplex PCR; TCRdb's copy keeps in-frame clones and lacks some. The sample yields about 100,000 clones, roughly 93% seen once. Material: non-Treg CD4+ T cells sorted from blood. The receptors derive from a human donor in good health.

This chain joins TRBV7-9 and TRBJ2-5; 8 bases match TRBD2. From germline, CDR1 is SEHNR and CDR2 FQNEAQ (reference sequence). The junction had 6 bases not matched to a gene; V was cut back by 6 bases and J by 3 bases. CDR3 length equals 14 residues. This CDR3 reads CASRVLAAEETQYF. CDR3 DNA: TGTGCCAGCAGAGTACTAGCGGCCGAAGAGACCCAGTACTTC.

In DNA form, the CDR3 reads TGTGCCAGCAGCCTATTCTTTGGAAACACCATATATTTT. It specifies CASSLFFGNTIYF. This chain links TRBV6-6 with TRBJ1-3, with no clear D. Trimming left V 6 bases short and J 3 bases short, with 9 bases between. Germline assignment: CDR1 MNHNY and CDR2 SVGAGI (reference sequence). The CDR3 runs to 13 residues.

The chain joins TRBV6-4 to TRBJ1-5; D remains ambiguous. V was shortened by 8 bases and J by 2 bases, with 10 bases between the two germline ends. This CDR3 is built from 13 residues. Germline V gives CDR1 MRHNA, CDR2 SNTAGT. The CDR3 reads CASRPDCNQPQHF. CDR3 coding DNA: TGTGCCAGCCGCCCGGACTGCAATCAGCCCCAGCATTTT.

This chain's CDR3 is CASTPSMSGDGTQYF. DNA for the CDR3: TGCGCCAGCACCCCGAGTATGTCGGGAGACGGGACCCAGTACTTC. The chain links TRBV5-1 to TRBJ2-5, with a tentative D call TRBD2 (6 bases). This CDR3 region has 15 residues. Germline V gives CDR1 SGHRS, CDR2 YFSETQ. V was pared by 6 bases and J by 7 bases, with 22 bases between.

CDR3 region: CASSVAGSYNEQFF. The CDR3 DNA reads as TGTGCCAGCAGTGTAGCGGGCTCCTACAATGAGCAGTTCTTC. The J gene is TRBJ2-1, the V gene TRBV28; 7 nucleotides match TRBD2. Trimming cost V 5 bases and J 0 bases; bases outside gene matches: 1. Germline CDR1 is MDHEN and CDR2 is SYDVKM. CDR3 length: 14 amino acids.

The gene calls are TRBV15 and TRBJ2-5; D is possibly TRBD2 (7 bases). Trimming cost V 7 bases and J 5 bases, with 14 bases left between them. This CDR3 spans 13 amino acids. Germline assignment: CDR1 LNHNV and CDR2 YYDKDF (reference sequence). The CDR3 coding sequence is TGTGCCACCAAGGCCGGGGGGCAGGAGACCCAGTACTTC. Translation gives CATKAGGQETQYF.

In nucleotides, the CDR3 is TGTGCCAGCAGCTCCAGCCTCGGACTAGCGGGAGGGTACGAGCAGTACTTC. As protein: CASSSSLGLAGGYEQYF. The V gene is TRBV7-9, the J gene TRBJ2-7, with 15 nucleotides matching TRBD2. The J segment lost 4 bases and the V segment lost 4 bases, leaving 8 bases of the junction unmatched. Germline V CDR1 and CDR2: SEHNR, FQNEAQ (reference sequence). The CDR3 has 17 amino acids.

Here the CDR3 reads CASSAPRLAGSTDTQYF. The CDR3 bases are TGTGCCAGCAGCGCCCCCAGACTAGCGGGGAGCACAGATACGCAGTATTTT. J is TRBJ2-3 and V is TRBV25-1; 11 bases fit TRBD2. This CDR3 spans 17 amino acids. Trimming removed 6 bases from V and 0 bases from J; junction bases left unmatched: 8. CDR1 is MGHDK, CDR2 SYGVNS, per germline.

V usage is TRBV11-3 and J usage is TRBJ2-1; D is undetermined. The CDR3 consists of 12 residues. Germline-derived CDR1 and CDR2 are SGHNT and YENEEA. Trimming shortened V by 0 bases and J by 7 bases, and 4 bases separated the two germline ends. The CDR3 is CASSLEGNEQFF. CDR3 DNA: TGTGCCAGCAGCTTAGAGGGGAATGAGCAGTTCTTC. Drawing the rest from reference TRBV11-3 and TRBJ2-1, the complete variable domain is EAGVVQSPRYKIIEKKQPVAFWCNPISGHNTLYWYLQNLGQGPELLIRYENEEAVDDSQLPKDRFSAERLKGVDSTLKIQPAELGDSAVYLCASSLEGNEQFFGPGTRLTVL.

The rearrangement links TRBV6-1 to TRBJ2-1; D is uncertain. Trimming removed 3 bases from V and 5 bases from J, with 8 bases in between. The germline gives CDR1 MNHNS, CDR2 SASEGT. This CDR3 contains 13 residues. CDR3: CASSEDGNNEQFF. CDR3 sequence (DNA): TGTGCCAGCAGTGAGGACGGTAACAATGAGCAGTTCTTC.

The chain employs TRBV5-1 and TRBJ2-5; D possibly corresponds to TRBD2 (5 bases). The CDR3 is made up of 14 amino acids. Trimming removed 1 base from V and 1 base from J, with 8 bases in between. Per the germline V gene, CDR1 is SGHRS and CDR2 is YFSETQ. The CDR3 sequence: CASSLLGVQETQYF. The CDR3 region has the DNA TGCGCCAGCAGCTTGCTGGGAGTCCAAGAGACCCAGTACTTC. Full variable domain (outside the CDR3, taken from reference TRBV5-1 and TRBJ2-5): KAGVTQTPRYLIKTRGQQVTLSCSPISGHRSVSWYQQTPGQGLQFLFEYFSETQRNKGNFPGRFSGRQFSNSRSEMNVSTLELGDSALYLCASSLLGVQETQYFGPGTRLLVL.

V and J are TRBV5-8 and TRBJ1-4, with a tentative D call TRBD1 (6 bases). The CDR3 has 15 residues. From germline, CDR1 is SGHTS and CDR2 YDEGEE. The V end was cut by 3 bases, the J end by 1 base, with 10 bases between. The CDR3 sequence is CASSSRQETNEKLFF. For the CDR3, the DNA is TGTGCCAGCAGCTCAAGACAGGAAACTAATGAAAAACTGTTTTTT.

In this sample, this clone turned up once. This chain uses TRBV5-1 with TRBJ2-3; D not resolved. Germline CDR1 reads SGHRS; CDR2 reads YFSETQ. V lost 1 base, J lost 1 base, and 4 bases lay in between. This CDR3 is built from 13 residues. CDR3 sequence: CASSLRGTDTQYF. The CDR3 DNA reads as TGCGCCAGCAGCTTGAGGGGCACAGATACGCAGTATTTT.

In DNA, the CDR3 is TGTGCCAGCAGTGTCCGGGAGGGATTATACAATGAGCAGTTCTTC. This gives the protein CASSVREGLYNEQFF. The chain joins TRBV2 to TRBJ2-1; 8 bases match TRBD2. Germline values: CDR1 SNHLY, CDR2 FYNNEI. V lost 4 bases and J lost 4; bases outside the gene matches: 6. The length of the CDR3 is 15 residues.

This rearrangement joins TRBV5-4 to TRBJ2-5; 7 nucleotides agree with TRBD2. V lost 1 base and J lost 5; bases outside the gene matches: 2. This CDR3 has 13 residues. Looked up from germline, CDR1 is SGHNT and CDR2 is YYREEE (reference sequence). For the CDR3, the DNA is TGTGCCAGCAGCTTGACGGGAGGTGAGACCCAGTACTTC. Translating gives CASSLTGGETQYF.

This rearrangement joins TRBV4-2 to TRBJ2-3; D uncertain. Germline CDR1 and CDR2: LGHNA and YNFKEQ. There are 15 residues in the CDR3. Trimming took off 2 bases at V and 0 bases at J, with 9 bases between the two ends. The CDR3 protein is CASSQIDSSTDTQYF. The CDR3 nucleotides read TGTGCCAGCAGCCAAATAGATTCTAGCACAGATACGCAGTATTTT.

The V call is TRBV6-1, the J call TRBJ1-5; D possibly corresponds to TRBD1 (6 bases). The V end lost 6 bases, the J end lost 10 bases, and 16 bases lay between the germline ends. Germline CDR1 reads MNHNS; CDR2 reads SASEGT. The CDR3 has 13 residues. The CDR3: CASSGDTATPQHF. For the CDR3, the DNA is TGTGCCAGCAGCGGGGACACTGCTACACCCCAGCATTTT.

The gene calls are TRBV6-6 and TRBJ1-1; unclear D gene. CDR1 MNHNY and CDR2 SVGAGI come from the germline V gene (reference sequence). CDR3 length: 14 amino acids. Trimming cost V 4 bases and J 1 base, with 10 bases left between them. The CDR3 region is CASSSQVRNTEAFF. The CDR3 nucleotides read TGTGCCAGCAGTTCCCAAGTGAGGAACACTGAAGCTTTCTTT.

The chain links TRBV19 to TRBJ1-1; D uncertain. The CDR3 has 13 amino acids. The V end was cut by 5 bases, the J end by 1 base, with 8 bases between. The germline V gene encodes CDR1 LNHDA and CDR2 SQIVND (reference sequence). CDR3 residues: CASSPPGNTEAFF. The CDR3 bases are TGTGCCAGTAGTCCCCCGGGGAACACTGAAGCTTTCTTT.

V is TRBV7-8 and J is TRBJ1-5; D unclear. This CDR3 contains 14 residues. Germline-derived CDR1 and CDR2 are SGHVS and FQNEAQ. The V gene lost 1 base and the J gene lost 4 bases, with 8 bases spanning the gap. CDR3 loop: CASSLGALNQPQHF. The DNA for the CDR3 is TGTGCCAGCAGCTTAGGGGCGTTAAATCAGCCCCAGCATTTT. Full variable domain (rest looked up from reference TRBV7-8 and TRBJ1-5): GAGVSQSPRYKVAKRGQDVALRCDPISGHVSLFWYQQALGQGPEFLTYFQNEAQLDKSGLPSDRFFAERPEGSVSTLKIQRTQQEDSAVYLCASSLGALNQPQHFGDGTRLSIL.